This is a list of T cell receptor beta chains from one sample in a study of cytomegalovirus exposure and HLA in healthy donors. Generated by immunoSEQ multiplex PCR, the TCRdb table keeps only in-frame clones and is missing some. The data contain more than 150,000 clones, 82% of them singletons. The sequenced material came from PBMCs. These TCRs come from a man aged 35 to 55 in good health and CMV-seronegative. The CDR3 runs from the conserved cysteine through the conserved F or W. The D gene is left open where the match is weak. Part of the rows lack a size; the others show once, few, many or a class for expanded clones.

CASSQLESRGTQYF,TGTGCCAGCTCACAACTAGAATCCCGCGGGACCCAGTACTTC,.,.,TRBJ2-5,TRBV18
CASSGVNEQYF,TGTGCCAGCAGCGGGGTCAACGAGCAGTACTTC,.,.,TRBJ2-7,TRBV28
CASSLAENSGRASYEQFF,TGTGCCAGCAGCTTAGCGGAGAATAGCGGGAGGGCCAGCTATGAGCAGTTCTTC,TRBD2,.,TRBJ2-1,TRBV7-9
CASSLERPYGYTF,TGTGCCAGCAGCTTGGAGCGGCCCTATGGCTACACCTTC,.,.,TRBJ1-2,TRBV5-4
CASSVETGHRRGGYTF,TGTGCCAGCAGCGTGGAGACAGGGCATAGGCGGGGTGGCTACACCTTC,TRBD1,few,TRBJ1-2,TRBV7-9
CASSFDSGSGEQFF,TGTGCCAGCAGCTTCGATAGCGGGAGCGGTGAGCAGTTCTTC,TRBD2,.,TRBJ2-1,TRBV7-3
CASSPGGGSDIQYF,TGCGCCAGCAGCCCGGGGGGGGGCTCAGACATTCAGTACTTC,TRBD2,.,TRBJ2-4,TRBV5-1
CASSLDLTAGNTIYF,TGTGCCAGCAGCTTAGACCTCACGGCTGGAAACACCATATATTTT,.,.,TRBJ1-3,TRBV7-9
CASSQEAGPTYNSPLHF,TGCGCCAGCAGCCAAGAGGCAGGGCCTACCTATAATTCACCCCTCCACTTT,.,.,TRBJ1-6,TRBV4-3
CASSLGTRTLWDYGYTF,TGTGCCAGCAGCTTAGGGACCCGGACTTTATGGGACTATGGCTACACCTTC,.,few,TRBJ1-2,TRBV7-8
CASSRVVGGNNEQFF,TGTGCCAGCAGCCGGGTAGTCGGCGGAAACAATGAGCAGTTCTTC,.,.,TRBJ2-1,TRBV5-6
CASSYRQGSYEQYF,TGTGCCAGCAGCTACAGACAGGGTTCCTACGAGCAGTACTTC,TRBD1,.,TRBJ2-7,TRBV7-2
CAISGEVPGEQYF,TGTGCCATCAGTGGGGAGGTCCCCGGCGAGCAGTACTTC,.,once,TRBJ2-7,TRBV10-3
CASSLGQSYGYTF,TGTGCCAGCAGCTTAGGACAGTCCTATGGCTACACCTTC,.,.,TRBJ1-2,TRBV11-2
CASSQDRVFYEQYF,TGTGCCAGCAGCCAGGACAGGGTGTTCTACGAGCAGTACTTC,TRBD1,.,TRBJ2-7,TRBV7-6
CASSLGPQPQHF,TGTGCCAGCAGCTTAGGGCCTCAGCCCCAGCATTTT,.,.,TRBJ1-5,TRBV7-9
CASSVGTGGRPNYGYTF,TGTGCCAGCAGCGTAGGGACAGGCGGCAGGCCAAACTATGGCTACACCTTC,TRBD1,.,TRBJ1-2,TRBV2
CASSVVGSGTNEKLFF,TGTGCCAGCAGCGTAGTTGGGAGTGGGACTAATGAAAAACTGTTTTTT,.,.,TRBJ1-4,TRBV9
CASSPAGYEQYF,TGTGCCAGCAGCCCAGCGGGCTACGAGCAGTACTTC,.,.,TRBJ2-7,TRBV4-2
CASSLEVRPDGYTF,TGTGCCAGCAGTTTAGAGGTCCGACCGGATGGCTACACCTTC,.,few,TRBJ1-2,TRBV28
CASSQGGTDYNEQFF,TGCGCCAGCAGCCAGGGAGGGACGGACTACAATGAGCAGTTCTTC,TRBD2,few,TRBJ2-1,TRBV4-3
CAWASGQGRGNSYEQYF,TGTGCCTGGGCGAGCGGACAGGGCAGGGGTAACTCCTACGAGCAGTACTTC,TRBD1,.,TRBJ2-7,TRBV30
CASSPGLDNEQFF,TGTGCCAGCTCACCGGGACTGGACAATGAGCAGTTCTTC,.,.,TRBJ2-1,TRBV18
CASSRGGTGGWQFF,TGTGCCAGCAGTCGGGGGGGGACAGGGGGCTGGCAGTTCTTC,TRBD1,few,TRBJ2-1,TRBV28
CASSVGGAGYNEQFF,TGTGCCAGCAGCGTAGGCGGGGCGGGATACAATGAGCAGTTCTTC,.,.,TRBJ2-1,TRBV9
CASSAQGCYGYTF,TGCGCCAGCAGCGCACAGGGTTGCTATGGCTACACCTTC,.,once,TRBJ1-2,TRBV10-1
CASTRVDTQYF,TGTGCCAGCACTCGGGTAGATACGCAGTATTTT,.,.,TRBJ2-3,TRBV2
CASSWRGAEQYF,TGCGCCAGCAGCTGGAGGGGAGCCGAGCAGTACTTC,.,.,TRBJ2-7,TRBV5-1
CASSARQLNEKLFF,TGTGCCAGCAGCGCCCGACAGCTCAATGAAAAACTGTTTTTT,.,.,TRBJ1-4,TRBV11-3
CASSLSVAGPREQYF,TGTGCCAGCAGCTTGAGTGTGGCGGGACCTCGGGAGCAGTACTTC,.,.,TRBJ2-7,TRBV5-6
CEMGGTPHEQYF,TGTGAAATGGGGGGGACCCCCCACGAGCAGTACTTC,TRBD2,.,TRBJ2-7,TRBV11-3
CASSLRQGVNGETQYF,TGTGCCAGCAGCTTGCGGCAGGGGGTGAATGGAGAGACCCAGTACTTC,TRBD1,.,TRBJ2-5,TRBV7-2
CASTDGRGDTQYF,TGTGCCAGTACGGACGGGAGAGGAGATACGCAGTATTTT,.,.,TRBJ2-3,TRBV19
CASRPYGGVSYNEQFF,TGTGCCAGCAGACCCTACGGCGGAGTCTCCTACAATGAGCAGTTCTTC,.,.,TRBJ2-1,TRBV7-9
CASSSTSGGPHEQYF,TGTGCCAGCAGCTCGACTAGCGGGGGCCCCCACGAGCAGTACTTC,TRBD2,.,TRBJ2-7,TRBV11-2
CASSLSGSANEQFF,TGTGCCAGCAGCTTAAGCGGGAGTGCGAATGAGCAGTTCTTC,TRBD2,.,TRBJ2-1,TRBV7-3
CASSLAIGTGMDGYTF,TGTGCCAGCAGCTTAGCGATTGGGACAGGGATGGACGGCTACACCTTC,TRBD1,few,TRBJ1-2,TRBV7-8
CASSLAASSYEQYF,TGTGCCAGCAGCTTAGCGGCTAGCTCCTACGAGCAGTACTTC,.,once,TRBJ2-7,TRBV9
CASSPLNRDEQFF,TGTGCCAGCAGCCCCTTAAATCGAGATGAGCAGTTCTTC,.,few,TRBJ2-1,TRBV14
CASSEVSGVTGELFF,TGTGCCAGCAGTGAAGTCTCGGGTGTCACCGGGGAGCTGTTTTTT,.,.,TRBJ2-2,TRBV2